This T cell receptor (beta chain) was identified during a study of blood T cell repertoires in COVID-19. Original analysis: Estimation of nucleated cell counts relied on the amplification of reference gene primers. Profiling relied on immunoSEQ multiplex PCR, and the TCRdb table lists in-frame clones only, not all of them. For V, J and clone size, that table is used; D and trimming come from the DNA. The sample carries about 210,000 clones, roughly 90% recorded once. This clone was seen only once. Cohort allocation depended upon clinical history that participants reported. The CDR3 sequence is 15 residues long. The V end lost 4 bases, the J end lost 1 base, and 13 bases lay between the germline ends. The germline V gene encodes CDR1 LGHDT and CDR2 YNNKEL (reference sequence).

Material: PBMCs or T cells enriched from blood (not recorded which). The clonotype originates from a young woman who had recovered from COVID-19. The chain combines TRBV3-1 (or the pseudogene TRBV3-2) with TRBJ1-1; maybe TRBD1 (5 bases). CDR3 residues: CASSLKGEGNTEAFF. Written as DNA, the CDR3 is TGTGCCAGCAGCCTAAAAGGGGAAGGGAACACTGAAGCTTTCTTT.